This T cell receptor (beta chain) originates from a study of T-cell reconstitution after alpha-beta-depleted transplantation in children listed by TCRdb under 2016. About the investigation overall: T-cell immune reconstitution after TCRalphabeta/CD19-depleted allogeneic hematopoietic cell transplantation in children was quantitatively tracked in the study by means of TCR repertoire profiling.

The investigation overall reported the following: Over subsequent months, a decline in hyperexpanded clone frequencies was noted, and after one year, T-cell counts and TCRbeta diversity were mostly ascribed to newly produced T cells. Apparently early alphabetaT-cell count recovery about two months after transplant reportedly relied on only several hundred rapidly expanded clones derived from non-depleted graft cells. The high TCRbeta diversity at day 60 in some patients was ascribed to recipient T cells and intrathymic progenitors that had survived conditioning.

The junction shows trimming of 1 base on V and 3 bases on J, plus 8 bases between the germline ends. From cysteine to phenylalanine, the CDR3 is 14 amino acids long. The kept DNA is CDR3 alone, 42 bases in frame from the first base. CDR1 and CDR2 were assigned from the germline V gene as MGHRA and YSYEKL. This clonotype appeared many times. Its antigen is not yet known. Per-base qualities were not stored, and no clone one base away is much larger. This specimen's treatment or condition label, interpreted: allogeneic hematopoietic cell transplantation with graft depleted of TCRalphabeta T cells and CD19 B cells. Transplant recipients were children who received TCRalphabeta/CD19-depleted allogeneic hematopoietic cell grafts. Library preparation employed PCR. TCRdb shows the sequencer as Illumina HiSeq 2500. To normalize quantification of the TCRbeta repertoire, the TCR libraries were built with molecular barcoding that relied on unique molecular identifiers. TCRdb reprocessing: public reads trimmed at Q25 with fastp, clones called with MiXCR, in-frame beta chains kept. All rows with the same CDR3 protein become a single entry with the most common DNA and genes. This sample lists roughly 180,000 distinct CDR3 sequences; roughly 10% were detected once. The ten largest clonotypes hold 13% of the sample.

The sequencing used PBMCs, collected before TCRalphabeta/CD19-depleted stem cell transplant. The V gene is TRBV4-1 and the J gene is TRBJ2-3; the D gene cannot be resolved reliably. The clonotype originates from a boy aged 2 to 10 with acute myeloid leukemia, due to receive a stem cell transplant. The sequence in DNA is TGCGCCAGCAGCCAAGTTCAAGGGACAGATACGCAGTATTTT. This codes for CASSQVQGTDTQYF.